Listed here are 5 T cell receptor beta chains from one sample, sequenced in a study of blood T cell repertoires in COVID-19. Produced via immunoSEQ multiplex PCR; TCRdb's table is partial and in-frame only. The repertoire includes about 58,000 clones, 70% to 90% of them detected once, and over 1.2% sits in the top ten. Sequencing input: peripheral blood. The receptor set was obtained from a man in his 60s with acute or convalescent COVID-19.

This clone was counted once. This chain connects TRBV28 to TRBJ2-3, with 8 bases that match TRBD1. The CDR3 is 15 residues long. The trim removed 8 bases at V and 3 bases at J, leaving 10 bases unmatched. CDR1 is MDHEN and CDR2 is SYDVKM in the germline V gene. Here the CDR3 DNA reads TGTGCCAGCGAGCCCCAGGGGGCCTTAACAGATACGCAGTATTTT. It is translated as CASEPQGALTDTQYF.

The V and J genes are TRBV7-6 and TRBJ2-1; 7 bases align to TRBD2. Germline CDR1 and CDR2: SGHVS and FNYEAQ. The junction had 16 bases not matched to a gene; V was cut back by 0 bases and J by 8 bases. The CDR3 has 18 residues. The CDR3 here is CASSLAPSSGSRRYEQFF. CDR3 sequence (DNA): TGTGCCAGCAGCTTAGCTCCCTCTAGCGGCTCACGGCGGTATGAGCAGTTCTTC.

The chain links TRBV14 to TRBJ1-6; no firm D call. V was cut by 6 bases and J by 6 bases, with 6 bases left in between. This CDR3 region has 12 residues. The germline V gene has CDR1 SGHDN and CDR2 FVKESK. The CDR3 here is CASSNINSPLHF. The CDR3, as DNA: TGTGCCAGCAGTAATATTAATTCACCCCTCCACTTT.

There are a few counts of this clone. This CDR3 is CASSPSGSDSPLHF. CDR3 DNA: TGCGCCAGCAGCCCCTCGGGGTCGGATTCACCCCTCCACTTT. The chain uses TRBV5-1 and TRBJ1-6; D unclear. CDR1 and CDR2 (germline): SGHRS, YFSETQ. Trimming cost V 4 bases and J 8 bases, with 13 bases left between them. The CDR3 totals 14 residues.

The chain employs TRBV19 and TRBJ1-1; D unresolved. Per the germline V gene, CDR1 is LNHDA and CDR2 is SQIVND (reference sequence). The CDR3 totals 14 residues. V lost 3 bases to trimming and J lost 1 base, with 9 bases between them. CDR3 sequence: CASSIWQANTEAFF. For the CDR3, the DNA is TGTGCCAGTAGTATCTGGCAGGCGAACACTGAAGCTTTCTTT.